These T cell receptor beta chains were read from a single sample in a study of response to subunit inactivated influenza vaccine. Using its own MiXCR run on the RT-PCR reads, TCRdb lists one record per CDR3 protein. The sample has 550,000 to 800,000 distinct CDR3 sequences, approximately 15% seen once. The sequencing here drew on PBMCs from blood, taken 14 to 15 days before vaccination. The receptors shown here come from a man in his forties or fifties who received an inactivated influenza vaccine. Both conserved end residues are part of each CDR3. The order of the fields is J gene, V gene, clone size, D gene, CDR3 length, CDR3 protein, CDR3 DNA. D genes are given only for firm matches. Clone size is shown for a subset of rows, as once, few, many or a class of expanded clone.

>TRBJ2-6|TRBV10-3|NA|NA|16
CAISEIQGSGANVLTF
TGTGCCATCAGTGAGATACAGGGCTCTGGGGCCAACGTCCTGACTTTC
>TRBJ2-2|TRBV12-5|few|NA|13
CASAVYNTGELFF
TGTGCTAGTGCCGTTTATAACACCGGGGAGCTGTTTTTT
>TRBJ2-3|TRBV4-1|NA|NA|14
CASSPLTATDTQYF
TGCGCCAGCAGCCCTTTGACAGCCACAGATACGCAGTATTTT
>TRBJ1-1|TRBV20-1|NA|NA|14
CSATGSTGNTEAFF
TGCAGTGCTACAGGGTCGACAGGGAACACTGAAGCTTTCTTT
>TRBJ1-1|TRBV4-3|NA|NA|13
CASSQRPGELAFF
TGCGCCAGCAGCCAACGCCCGGGGGAATTAGCTTTCTTT
>TRBJ2-7|TRBV4-1|NA|NA|13
CASSQAGNYEQYF
TGCGCCAGCAGCCAAGCCGGAAACTACGAGCAGTACTTC
>TRBJ1-2|TRBV6-6|NA|TRBD1|12
CASDSGGSGYTF
TGTGCCAGCGACTCAGGGGGATCTGGCTACACCTTC
>TRBJ2-7|TRBV7-8|few|TRBD1|15
CASSQDRSLGYEQYF
TGTGCCAGCAGCCAGGACAGGTCCCTTGGTTACGAGCAGTACTTC
>TRBJ2-5|TRBV15|few|TRBD2|17
CATSRDMREGLLETQYF
TGTGCCACCAGCAGAGATATGAGGGAGGGCCTATTAGAGACCCAGTACTTC
>TRBJ1-5|TRBV6-1|few|NA|16
CASSEKWAVGNQPQHF
TGTGCCAGCAGTGAGAAGTGGGCGGTTGGGAATCAGCCCCAGCATTTT
>TRBJ2-5|TRBV29-1|few|NA|12
CSVEINSKTQYF
TGCAGCGTTGAGATTAATAGTAAGACCCAGTACTTC
>TRBJ2-1|TRBV29-1|NA|TRBD1|15
CSVEGTGENYNEQFF
TGCAGCGTTGAAGGGACAGGGGAGAACTACAATGAGCAGTTCTTC
>TRBJ2-1|TRBV20-1|NA|NA|13
CSAKPSPYNEQFF
TGCAGTGCCAAGCCGTCCCCCTACAATGAGCAGTTCTTC
>TRBJ2-3|TRBV27|many|TRBD2|18
CATARPGRGGRASDTQYF
TGTGCCACCGCCCGGCCGGGACGAGGAGGGAGGGCCTCAGATACGCAGTATTTT
>TRBJ2-2|TRBV6-1|many|TRBD2|17
CASSGSAGASITGELFF
TGTGCCAGCAGTGGCTCAGCGGGGGCCTCCATCACCGGGGAGCTGTTTTTT
>TRBJ2-2|TRBV5-1|few|NA|12
CASSIGDGELFF
TGCGCCAGCAGCATCGGGGACGGGGAGCTGTTTTTT
>TRBJ2-1|TRBV15|few|NA|17
CATSRDWGGPPRDEQFF
TGTGCCACCAGCAGAGATTGGGGCGGACCACCCCGGGATGAGCAGTTCTTC
>TRBJ2-7|TRBV14|NA|NA|13
CASSQDWRDEQYF
TGTGCCAGCAGCCAAGATTGGAGGGACGAGCAGTACTTC
>TRBJ1-1|TRBV6-2/TRBV6-3|few|NA|13
CASSPDENTEAFF
TGTGCCAGCAGTCCGGACGAGAACACTGAAGCTTTCTTT
>TRBJ1-4|TRBV28|many|NA|15
CASSLLKGGREKLFF
TGTGCCAGCAGTTTACTCAAGGGTGGGCGTGAAAAACTGTTTTTT
>TRBJ2-3|TRBV7-2|many|TRBD2|15
CASSLRLAGTDTQYF
TGTGCCAGCAGCTTAAGACTAGCGGGGACAGATACGCAGTATTTT
>TRBJ2-7|TRBV12-3/TRBV12-4|few|TRBD1|13
CASSEGQTYEQYF
TGTGCCAGCAGCGAGGGACAGACCTACGAGCAGTACTTC
>TRBJ1-1|TRBV4-1|NA|NA|16
CASSQVSGWATLGAFF
TGCGCCAGCAGCCAAGTATCCGGGTGGGCAACCTTAGGGGCTTTCTTT
>TRBJ2-1|TRBV18|many|TRBD1|13
CASSTRQGDEQFF
TGTGCCAGCTCAACTCGACAGGGCGATGAGCAGTTCTTC
>TRBJ2-3|TRBV29-1|NA|TRBD2|13
CSALTGRGDTQYF
TGCAGCGCCCTGACGGGGCGGGGGGATACGCAGTATTTT
>TRBJ1-1|TRBV29-1|NA|NA|11
CSVGVNTEAFF
TGCAGCGTCGGTGTGAACACTGAAGCTTTCTTT
>TRBJ2-1|TRBV29-1|few|TRBD2|12
CSAATSGVEQFF
TGCAGCGCCGCGACTAGCGGGGTAGAGCAGTTCTTC
>TRBJ2-7|TRBV11-2|NA|TRBD2|18
CASSTGTSGVAFRSEQYF
TGTGCCAGCAGCACTGGGACTAGCGGGGTGGCTTTTAGGAGCGAGCAGTACTTC
>TRBJ2-2|TRBV7-7|few|NA|18
CASSLGPGLNLNTGELFF
TGTGCTAGCAGCTTAGGCCCCGGGCTGAACCTTAACACCGGGGAGCTGTTTTTT
>TRBJ1-2|TRBV20-1|few|TRBD1|18
CSARFGKDRGLGSYGYTF
TGCAGTGCACGGTTTGGGAAGGACAGGGGGCTAGGAAGCTATGGCTACACCTTC
>TRBJ2-1|TRBV29-1|NA|TRBD2|15
CSVARTSGGGNEQFF
TGCAGCGTTGCCCGGACTAGCGGAGGGGGCAATGAGCAGTTCTTC
>TRBJ1-1|TRBV15|few|NA|12
CATSRESIEAFF
TGTGCCACCAGCAGAGAGTCAATTGAAGCTTTCTTT
>TRBJ1-2|TRBV6-2/TRBV6-3|many|NA|15
CASQGQSEKGYGYTF
TGTGCCAGCCAAGGACAGAGCGAGAAGGGATATGGCTACACCTTC
>TRBJ2-7|TRBV20-1|NA|NA|11
CSARHRHEQYF
TGCAGTGCTAGACACCGCCACGAGCAGTACTTC
>TRBJ2-7|TRBV20-1|few|TRBD2|15
CSARDLLAGVYEQYF
TGCAGTGCTAGAGATCTCCTAGCGGGGGTTTACGAGCAGTACTTC
>TRBJ1-1|TRBV12-3/TRBV12-4|few|NA|14
CASSLRQVYTEAFF
TGTGCCAGCAGTTTGCGACAGGTTTACACTGAAGCTTTCTTT
>TRBJ2-5|TRBV3-1|few|TRBD2|17
CASSLNSGSLFQETQYF
TGTGCCAGCAGCCTAAATAGCGGGAGTTTGTTTCAAGAGACCCAGTACTTC
>TRBJ1-1|TRBV5-1|NA|NA|16
CASSLVARGMYTEAFF
TGCGCCAGCAGCTTGGTAGCCAGAGGCATGTACACTGAAGCTTTCTTT
>TRBJ2-2|TRBV5-1|few|TRBD1|15
CASSGGTGGTGELFF
TGCGCCAGCAGCGGCGGGACAGGGGGCACCGGGGAGCTGTTTTTT
>TRBJ2-1|TRBV28|NA|TRBD2|15
CASSLGLAGWDEQFF
TGTGCCAGCAGTTTGGGACTAGCGGGGTGGGATGAGCAGTTCTTC
>TRBJ2-1|TRBV20-1|many|TRBD2|14
CSAVSGSSDGEQFF
TGCAGTGCTGTTAGCGGGAGTAGCGATGGTGAGCAGTTCTTC
>TRBJ2-1|TRBV7-6|many|NA|12
CASSDTWGEQFF
TGTGCCAGCAGCGACACGTGGGGTGAGCAGTTCTTC
>TRBJ1-2|TRBV4-3|NA|NA|15
CASSQDLRGTYGYTF
TGCGCCAGCAGCCAAGATTTAAGGGGAACCTATGGCTACACCTTC
>TRBJ1-1|TRBV4-1|few|NA|17
CASSQVVAGLPNTEAFF
TGCGCCAGCAGCCAAGTGGTGGCAGGGCTTCCTAACACTGAAGCTTTCTTT
>TRBJ2-3|TRBV4-2|NA|TRBD2|16
CASSQDLAGGPDTQYF
TGTGCCAGCAGCCAAGATCTAGCGGGGGGGCCAGATACGCAGTATTTT
>TRBJ2-5|TRBV3-1|many|TRBD2|17
CASSQFSSGRRGETQYF
TGTGCCAGCAGCCAATTTTCTAGCGGGAGAAGAGGAGAGACCCAGTACTTC
>TRBJ2-3|TRBV12-3/TRBV12-4|few|NA|14
CASSFLSSTDTQYF
TGTGCCAGCAGTTTTTTGTCAAGCACAGATACGCAGTATTTT
>TRBJ2-5|TRBV7-2|NA|TRBD2|15
CASSFSSGSAKTQYF
TGTGCCAGCAGCTTCTCTAGCGGGAGCGCAAAGACCCAGTACTTC
>TRBJ1-4|TRBV20-1|NA|NA|12
CSARDWGEKLFF
TGCAGTGCTAGAGATTGGGGTGAAAAACTGTTTTTT